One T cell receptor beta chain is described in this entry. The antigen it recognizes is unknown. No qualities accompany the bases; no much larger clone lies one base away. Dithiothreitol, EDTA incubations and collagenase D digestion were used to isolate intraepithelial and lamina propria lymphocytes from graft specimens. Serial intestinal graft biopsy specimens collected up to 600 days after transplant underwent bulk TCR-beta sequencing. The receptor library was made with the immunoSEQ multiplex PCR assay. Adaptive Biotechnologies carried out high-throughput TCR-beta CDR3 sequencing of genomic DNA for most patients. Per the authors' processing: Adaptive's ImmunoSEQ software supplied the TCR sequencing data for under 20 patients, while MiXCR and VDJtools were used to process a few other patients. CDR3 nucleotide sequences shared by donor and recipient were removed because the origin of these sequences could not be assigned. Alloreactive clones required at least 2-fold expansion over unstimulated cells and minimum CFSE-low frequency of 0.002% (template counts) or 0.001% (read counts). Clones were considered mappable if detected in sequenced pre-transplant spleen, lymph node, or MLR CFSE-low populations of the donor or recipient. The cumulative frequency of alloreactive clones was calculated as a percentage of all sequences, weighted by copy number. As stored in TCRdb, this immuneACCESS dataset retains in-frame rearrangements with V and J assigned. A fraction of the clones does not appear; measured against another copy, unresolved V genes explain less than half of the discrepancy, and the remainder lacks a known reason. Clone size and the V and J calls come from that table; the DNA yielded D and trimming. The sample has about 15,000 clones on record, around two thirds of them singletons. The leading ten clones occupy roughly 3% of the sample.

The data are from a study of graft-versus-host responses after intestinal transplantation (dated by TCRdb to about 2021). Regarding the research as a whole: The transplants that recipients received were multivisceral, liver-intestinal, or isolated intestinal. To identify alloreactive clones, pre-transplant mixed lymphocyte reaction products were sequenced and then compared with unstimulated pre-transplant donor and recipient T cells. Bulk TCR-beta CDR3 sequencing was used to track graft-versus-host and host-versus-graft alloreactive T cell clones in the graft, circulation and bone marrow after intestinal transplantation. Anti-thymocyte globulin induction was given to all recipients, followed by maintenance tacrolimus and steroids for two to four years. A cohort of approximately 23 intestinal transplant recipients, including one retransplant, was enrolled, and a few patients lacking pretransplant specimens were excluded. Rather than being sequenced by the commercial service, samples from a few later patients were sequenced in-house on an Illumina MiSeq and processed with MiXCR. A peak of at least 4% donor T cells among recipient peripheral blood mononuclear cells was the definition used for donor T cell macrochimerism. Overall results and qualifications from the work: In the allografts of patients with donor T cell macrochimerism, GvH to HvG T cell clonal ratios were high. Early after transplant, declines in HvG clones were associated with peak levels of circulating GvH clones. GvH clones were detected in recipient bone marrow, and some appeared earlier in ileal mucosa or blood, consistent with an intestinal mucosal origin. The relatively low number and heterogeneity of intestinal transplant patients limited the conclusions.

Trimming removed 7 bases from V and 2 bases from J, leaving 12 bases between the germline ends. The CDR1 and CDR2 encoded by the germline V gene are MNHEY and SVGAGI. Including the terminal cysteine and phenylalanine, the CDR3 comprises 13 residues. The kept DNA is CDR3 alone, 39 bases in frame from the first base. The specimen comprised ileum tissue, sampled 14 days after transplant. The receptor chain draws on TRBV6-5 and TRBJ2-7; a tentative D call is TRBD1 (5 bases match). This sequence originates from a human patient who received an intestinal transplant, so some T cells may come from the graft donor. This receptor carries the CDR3 CASIGRVPYEQYF. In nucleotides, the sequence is TGTGCCAGCATAGGCAGGGTCCCCTACGAGCAGTACTTC.